Listed below are T cell receptor beta chains from one sample, sequenced in a study of cytomegalovirus exposure and HLA in healthy donors. Assay: immunoSEQ multiplex PCR; the TCRdb copy retains only in-frame clones and omits some. The sample has some 160,000 clones, over 60% seen once. The sample was PBMCs. Receptors were obtained from a woman in her thirties or forties in good health and CMV-seronegative. CDR3s include the opening cysteine and the closing phenylalanine or tryptophan. D genes are given only for firm matches. The listing skips clone size in some rows; elsewhere it reads once, few, many or a size class.

v_gene,abundance,j_gene,d_gene,CDR3aa,CDR3nt
TRBV29-1,once,TRBJ1-1,TRBD1,CSAERQGANTEAFF,TGCAGCGCCGAGAGGCAGGGGGCGAACACTGAAGCTTTCTTT
TRBV14,once,TRBJ1-5,NA,CASSQGSGWNQPQHF,TGTGCCAGCAGCCAAGGATCTGGCTGGAATCAGCCCCAGCATTTT
TRBV7-2,NA,TRBJ2-5,NA,CASSFRGSGTQYF,TGTGCCAGCAGCTTCCGAGGGAGTGGGACCCAGTACTTC
TRBV5-6,NA,TRBJ1-3,TRBD1,CASSSGGQGSGNTIYF,TGTGCCAGCAGCTCCGGCGGACAGGGCTCTGGAAACACCATATATTTT
TRBV6-5,NA,TRBJ2-1,TRBD2,CASSRSGGAYEQFF,TGTGCCAGCAGTCGTAGCGGGGGGGCCTATGAGCAGTTCTTC
TRBV2,NA,TRBJ1-2,TRBD1,CATTGNTGGDYGYTF,TGTGCCACCACGGGGAATACAGGGGGCGACTATGGCTACACCTTC
TRBV11-2,NA,TRBJ1-1,NA,CASSPVRGNTEAFF,TGTGCCAGCAGCCCAGTCCGGGGGAACACTGAAGCTTTCTTT
TRBV5-1,NA,TRBJ2-3,TRBD2,CASSLGATSKADTQYF,TGCGCCAGCAGCTTGGGAGCGACTAGCAAAGCAGATACGCAGTATTTT
TRBV6-1,NA,TRBJ1-5,NA,CASSEAGGFDQPQHF,TGTGCCAGCAGTGAAGCGGGGGGGTTCGATCAGCCCCAGCATTTT
TRBV6-1,NA,TRBJ2-7,TRBD2,CASRTSASYEQYF,TGTGCCAGCCGGACTAGCGCAAGTTACGAGCAGTACTTC
TRBV6-5,NA,TRBJ1-2,NA,CASSYARGNYGYTF,TGTGCCAGCAGTTACGCGAGGGGGAACTATGGCTACACCTTC
TRBV29-1,NA,TRBJ2-7,TRBD1,CSVARQGRSYEQYF,TGCAGCGTTGCGCGACAGGGTAGGTCCTACGAGCAGTACTTC
TRBV18,NA,TRBJ2-7,NA,CASSPPAGSYEQYF,TGTGCCAGCTCACCACCGGCAGGCTCCTACGAGCAGTACTTC
TRBV5-1,NA,TRBJ1-2,NA,CASSLATGINYGYTF,TGCGCCAGCAGCTTGGCAACGGGAATTAACTATGGCTACACCTTC
TRBV15,NA,TRBJ1-1,TRBD1,CATSRDWTGRFTEAFF,TGTGCCACCAGCAGAGATTGGACAGGGAGGTTTACTGAAGCTTTCTTT
TRBV28,NA,TRBJ2-7,TRBD2,CASSRLAGGPEQYF,TGTGCCAGCAGCCGACTAGCGGGGGGGCCTGAGCAGTACTTC
TRBV6-1,NA,TRBJ1-4,NA,CASRIELNEKLFF,TGTGCCAGCAGGATAGAACTAAATGAAAAACTGTTTTTT
TRBV5-6,NA,TRBJ1-4,TRBD1,CASSLGAGGGEKLFF,TGTGCCAGCAGCTTGGGGGCAGGGGGAGGTGAAAAACTGTTTTTT
TRBV21-1,NA,TRBJ2-3,NA,CASSKEMARGSTDTQYF,TGTGCCAGCAGCAAAGAGATGGCGCGGGGTAGCACAGATACGCAGTATTTT
TRBV4-1,few,TRBJ1-5,NA,CASSRQPRGDQPQHF,TGCGCCAGCAGCCGTCAGCCGCGGGGGGATCAGCCCCAGCATTTT